Each of the 13 T cell receptor beta chains below was sequenced from the same sample in a study of metastatic and nonmetastatic thyroid tumors. TCRdb called clones again from the PCR reads with MiXCR. The sample includes about 33,000 clones, around 17% seen only once; the top ten take roughly an eighth. No patient had received any treatment before thyroid surgery. Material: blood. These receptors all stem from a male donor with papillary thyroid cancer or a benign thyroid nodule (not recorded which). Some clones in this sample may be carry-over from other donors' samples.

This clone was seen only a few times. V gene TRBV19 combines with J gene TRBJ1-2; no reliable D call. The V and J ends lost 6 bases and 9 bases respectively, with 20 bases between them. From germline, CDR1 is LNHDA and CDR2 SQIVND (reference sequence). The CDR3 is 14 residues long. CDR3 sequence reads: CASRPQCSLYCYTF. DNA for the CDR3: TGTGCCAGTAGGCCACAGTGTTCCCTTTATTGCTACACCTTC.

This clone was seen many times. One end of the junction does not line up with germline, which may come from a read error. The chain links TRBV7-7 to TRBJ1-1; D not resolved. The CDR3 is 13 amino acids. Germline CDR1 and CDR2: SSHAT and FNYEAQ (reference sequence). CDR3 nucleotide sequence: TGTGCTAGCAGCCTTACAGCGAACACTGAAGCTTTCTTT. Its protein product is CASSLTANTEAFF.

V is TRBV7-6 and J is TRBJ2-7, with 10 bases lining up with TRBD1. CDR1 is SGHVS and CDR2 is FNYEAQ in the germline V gene. This CDR3 is built from 14 residues. V shed 4 bases, J shed 3 bases, and the junction held 3 bases outside the gene matches. The DNA of the CDR3 is TGTGCCAGCAGCTCCCGGACAGGGGGCTACGAGCAGTACTTC. This codes for CASSSRTGGYEQYF.

On this clone itself: Compared with germline, one end of the junction differs, possibly owing to a read error. The sample holds other DNA sequences that translate to the same CDR3. This chain joins TRBV11-2 and TRBJ2-5; tentatively, D is TRBD1 or TRBD2 (6 bases each). The CDR3 has 12 amino acids. CDR1 is SGHAT and CDR2 is FQNNGV in the germline V gene. The CDR3 region is CASQPGEETQYF. DNA for the CDR3: TGTGCCAGCCAACCAGGGGAGGAGACACAGTACTTT.

This clone is classed as medium-sized. The chain is built from TRBV19 and TRBJ1-2; 7 bases agree with TRBD1. V lost 6 bases to trimming and J lost 1 base; unmatched junction nucleotides: 11. There are 16 residues in the CDR3. Germline assignment: CDR1 LNHDA and CDR2 SQIVND (reference sequence). The CDR3 DNA reads as TGTGCCAGTAGGGAGTCCCGGGACAGAGGTAACTATGGCTACACCTTC. As protein: CASRESRDRGNYGYTF.

V usage is TRBV4-3 and J usage is TRBJ2-2; 7 bases line up with TRBD2. The germline V gene has CDR1 LGHNA and CDR2 YSLEER. CDR3 length: 16 amino acids. V dropped 1 base and J dropped 0; count of bases not matched to a gene: 2. CDR3 DNA sequence: TGCGCCAGCAGCCAAGCTAGCGGTACGAACACCGGGGAGCTGTTTTTT. Encoded protein: CASSQASGTNTGELFF.

At least ten counts were recorded for this clone. The rearrangement links TRBV10-3 to TRBJ1-2; D remains unclear. CDR3 length: 11 residues. The V gene's germline CDR1 is ENHRY and CDR2 SYGVKD. The germline V and J ends were trimmed by 5 bases and 4 bases, with 5 bases remaining between them. Here the CDR3 reads CAISTFYGYTF. DNA for the CDR3: TGTGCCATCAGTACCTTCTATGGCTACACCTTC.

This clone showed up many times. This chain joins TRBV3-1 and TRBJ2-2; D possibly corresponds to TRBD1 (6 bases). Looked up from germline, CDR1 is LGHDT and CDR2 is YNNKEL (reference sequence). V was cut by 1 base and J by 5 bases, with 11 bases left in between. This CDR3 contains 15 residues. The CDR3 here is CASSQGQQGTGELFF. For the CDR3, the DNA is TGTGCCAGCAGCCAAGGGCAACAGGGTACCGGGGAGCTGTTTTTT.

Many counts were recorded for this clone. The CDR3 DNA follows: TGTGCCAGCAGTGATATAGCGGGGGCCTCAAAGACCCAGTACTTC. It translates to CASSDIAGASKTQYF. This chain uses TRBV6-1 with TRBJ2-5, with TRBD2 identical over 9 bases. V lost 3 bases and J lost 6; bases outside the gene matches: 8. The germline gives CDR1 MNHNS, CDR2 SASEGT. The CDR3 consists of 15 residues.

This clone has a single count. This may be a read error: a much more frequent sequence differs by one nucleotide. The chain is built from TRBV7-2 and TRBJ2-5; D may be TRBD2 (7 bases). This CDR3 is built from 14 residues. The germline CDR1 and CDR2 sequences are SGHTA and FQGNSA. V lost 8 bases to trimming and J lost 5 bases, with 18 bases between them. CDR3 region: CASRGAWGSETQYF. The CDR3 DNA follows: TGTGCCAGCCGGGGGGCATGGGGTTCGGAGACCCAGTACTTC.

In this sample, this clone turned up many times. The chain uses TRBV28 and TRBJ1-2, with unresolved D. Germline CDR1 is MDHEN and CDR2 is SYDVKM. V lost 10 bases and J 0 bases, leaving 12 bases between the germline ends. This CDR3 region has 13 residues. In nucleotides, the CDR3 is TGTGCCACCGGACTTCCAGCTAACTATGGCTACACCTTC. Amino acid sequence: CATGLPANYGYTF.

The J gene is TRBJ1-1, the V gene TRBV27; possibly TRBD1 for D (5 bases). The germline V gene encodes CDR1 MNHEY and CDR2 SMNVEV (reference sequence). Trimming shortened V by 0 bases and J by 5 bases, and 10 bases separated the two germline ends. This CDR3 region has 14 residues. The CDR3 DNA reads TGTGCCAGCAGTTTATCTACAGGCGTTACTGAAGCTTTCTTT. Protein: CASSLSTGVTEAFF.

This clone has a handful of counts. The chain has TRBV10-3 and TRBJ1-5; no definite D call. The germline gives CDR1 ENHRY, CDR2 SYGVKD. The CDR3 consists of 13 residues. V lost 6 bases to trimming and J lost 3 bases, with 9 bases between them. The CDR3 sequence: CAISEQLNQPQHF. CDR3 sequence (DNA): TGTGCCATCAGCGAACAGCTCAATCAGCCCCAGCATTTT.